This T cell receptor (beta chain) was recorded in a study of monozygotic twins with inflammatory bowel disease. For this clonotype: What it binds is unknown.

Study-wide findings and caveats: IBD patients shared fewer clonotypes with others than healthy twins, especially with disease activity. Lower TCRbeta diversity (inverse Simpson) was seen in IBD patients than in healthy co-twins. Among T cells, the various subtypes were not distinguishable.

CDR3 length: 13 residues. Germline V CDR1 and CDR2: SGHAT, FQDESV (reference sequence). Molecular identifiers with 6-nucleotide sample barcodes were added during cDNA synthesis via template switching. TCRdb reprocessed the 5' RACE reads and reports one entry per CDR3 protein, with no DNA. In all, the sample yields fewer than 200,000 distinct CDR3 sequences. The sequence was obtained from a human donor with ulcerative colitis or Crohn's disease, or a healthy co-twin of an affected twin (not recorded which). The V call is TRBV11-1, the J call TRBJ2-1; absent DNA, TCRdb's TRBD2 call cannot be checked. Sequencing input: blood. CDR3: CASSLDGSYEQFF.